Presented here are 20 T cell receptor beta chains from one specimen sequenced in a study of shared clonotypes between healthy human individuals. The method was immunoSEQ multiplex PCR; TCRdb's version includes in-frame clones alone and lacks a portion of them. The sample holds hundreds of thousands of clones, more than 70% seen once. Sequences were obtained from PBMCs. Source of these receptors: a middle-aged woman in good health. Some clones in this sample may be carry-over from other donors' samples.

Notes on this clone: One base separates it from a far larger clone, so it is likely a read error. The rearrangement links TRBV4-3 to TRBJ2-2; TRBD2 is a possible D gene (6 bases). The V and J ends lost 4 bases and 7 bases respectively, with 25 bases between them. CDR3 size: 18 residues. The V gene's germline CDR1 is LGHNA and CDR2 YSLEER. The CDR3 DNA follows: TGCGCCAGCAGCCGACGTCTTTTTTCGCGGGAAGGAATCGGGGAGCTGTTTTTT. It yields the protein CASSRRLFSREGIGELFF.

The CDR3 nucleotides read TGTGCCAGCCGTCCGGGCGGGATCAACGAGCAGTACTTC. Translated, it gives CASRPGGINEQYF. The V and J genes are TRBV28 and TRBJ2-7; perhaps TRBD2 as D (6 bases). V shed 8 bases and J shed 5 bases, with 16 bases lying between them. The length of the CDR3 is 13 residues. From germline, CDR1 is MDHEN and CDR2 SYDVKM. The full variable domain, rest sourced from reference TRBV28 and TRBJ2-7, is DVKVTQSSRYLVKRTGEKVFLECVQDMDHENMFWYRQDPGLGLRLIYFSYDVKMKEKGDIPEGYSVSREKKERFSLILESASTNQTSMYLCASRPGGINEQYFGPGTRLTVT.

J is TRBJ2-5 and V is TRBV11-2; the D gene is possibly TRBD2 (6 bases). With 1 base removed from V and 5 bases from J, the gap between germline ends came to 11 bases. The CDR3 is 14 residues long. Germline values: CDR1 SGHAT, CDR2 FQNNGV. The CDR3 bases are TGTGCCAGCAGCTTAGCGGGAGTCTGGGAGACCCAGTACTTC. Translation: CASSLAGVWETQYF.

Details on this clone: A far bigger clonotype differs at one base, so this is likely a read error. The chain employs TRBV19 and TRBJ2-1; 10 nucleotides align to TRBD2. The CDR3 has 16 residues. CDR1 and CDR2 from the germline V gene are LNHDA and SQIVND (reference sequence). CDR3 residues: CASSIGGASGSNEQLF. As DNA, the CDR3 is TGTGCCAGTAGTATCGGCGGGGCTAGCGGGAGCAATGAGCAGCTCTTC.

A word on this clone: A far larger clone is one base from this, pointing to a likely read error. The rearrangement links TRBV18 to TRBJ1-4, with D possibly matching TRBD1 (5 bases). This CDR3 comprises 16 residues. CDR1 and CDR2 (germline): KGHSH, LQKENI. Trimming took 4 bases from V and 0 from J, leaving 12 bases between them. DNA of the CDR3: TGTGCCAGCTCACTACCGGTGGGGGCAACTAATGAAAAACTGTTTTTT. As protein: CASSLPVGATNEKLFF.

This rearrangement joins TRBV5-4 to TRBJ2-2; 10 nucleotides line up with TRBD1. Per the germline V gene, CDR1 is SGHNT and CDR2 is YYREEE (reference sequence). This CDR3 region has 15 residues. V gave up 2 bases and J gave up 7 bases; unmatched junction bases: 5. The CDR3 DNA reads TGTGCCAGCAGCTTTATGACAGGGGGCCACGGGGAGCTGTTTTTT. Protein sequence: CASSFMTGGHGELFF.

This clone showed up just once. CDR3 coding DNA: TGTGCCAGTAGTATCCTAGGGACAAAAACTAGCGGCGATGACAATGAGCAGTTCTTC. Translated, it gives CASSILGTKTSGDDNEQFF. This chain connects TRBV19 to TRBJ2-1, with TRBD2 matching 8 bases. With 3 bases clipped from V and 5 bases from J, the junction kept 18 bases outside the gene matches. The CDR3 runs to 19 residues. Germline CDR1 reads LNHDA; CDR2 reads SQIVND (reference sequence). Full variable domain (rest looked up from reference TRBV19 and TRBJ2-1): DGGITQSPKYLFRKEGQNVTLSCEQNLNHDAMYWYRQDPGQGLRLIYYSQIVNDFQKGDIAEGYSVSREKKESFPLTVTSAQKNPTAFYLCASSILGTKTSGDDNEQFFGPGTRLTVL.

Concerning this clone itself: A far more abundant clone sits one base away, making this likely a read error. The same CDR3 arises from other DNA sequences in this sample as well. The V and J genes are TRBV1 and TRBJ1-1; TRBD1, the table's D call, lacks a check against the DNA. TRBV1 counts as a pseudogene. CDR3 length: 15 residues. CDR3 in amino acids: CTSSQEDRENTEAFF. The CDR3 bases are TGCACCAGCAGCCAAGAAGACAGGGAGAACACTGAGGCTTTCTTT.

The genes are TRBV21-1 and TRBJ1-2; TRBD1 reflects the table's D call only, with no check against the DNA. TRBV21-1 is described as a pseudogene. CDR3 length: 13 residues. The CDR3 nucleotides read TGTGCCACCCCGGGACAGGGACACTATGGCTACACCTTC. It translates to CATPGQGHYGYTF.

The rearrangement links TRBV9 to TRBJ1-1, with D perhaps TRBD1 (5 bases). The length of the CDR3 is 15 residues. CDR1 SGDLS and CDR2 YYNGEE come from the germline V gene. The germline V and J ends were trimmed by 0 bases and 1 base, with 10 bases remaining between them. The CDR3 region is CASSVVAGENTEAFF. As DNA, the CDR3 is TGTGCCAGCAGCGTAGTAGCGGGGGAGAACACTGAAGCTTTCTTT.

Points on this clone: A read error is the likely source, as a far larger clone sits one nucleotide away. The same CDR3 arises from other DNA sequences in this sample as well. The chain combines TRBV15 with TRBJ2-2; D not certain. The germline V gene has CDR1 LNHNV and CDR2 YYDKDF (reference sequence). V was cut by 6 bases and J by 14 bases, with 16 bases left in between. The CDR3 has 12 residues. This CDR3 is CATSTAASGLFF. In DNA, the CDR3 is TGTGCCACCAGTACCGCCGCTTCGGGTCTGTTTTTT.

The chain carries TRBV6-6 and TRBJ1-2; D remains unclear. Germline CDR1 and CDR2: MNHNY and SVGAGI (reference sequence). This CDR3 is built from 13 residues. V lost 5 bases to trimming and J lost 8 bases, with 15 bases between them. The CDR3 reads CASSPYGEGGYTF. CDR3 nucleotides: TGTGCCAGCAGTCCCTACGGAGAGGGCGGCTACACCTTC.

DNA for the CDR3: TGTGCCAGCGATGGACGGGGAAGCTCCTACGAGCAGTACTTC. Amino acid sequence: CASDGRGSSYEQYF. V and J are TRBV2 and TRBJ2-7, with TRBD2 as a possible D gene (5 bases). Germline lookup yields CDR1 SNHLY and CDR2 FYNNEI. V was shortened by 8 bases and J by 0 bases, with 14 bases between the two germline ends. The CDR3 contains 14 residues.

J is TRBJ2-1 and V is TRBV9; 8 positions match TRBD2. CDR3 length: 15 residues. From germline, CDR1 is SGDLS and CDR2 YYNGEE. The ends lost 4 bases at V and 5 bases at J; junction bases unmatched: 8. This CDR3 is CASSQSGSGNNEQFF. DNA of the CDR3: TGTGCCAGCAGCCAAAGCGGGAGTGGAAACAATGAGCAGTTCTTC.

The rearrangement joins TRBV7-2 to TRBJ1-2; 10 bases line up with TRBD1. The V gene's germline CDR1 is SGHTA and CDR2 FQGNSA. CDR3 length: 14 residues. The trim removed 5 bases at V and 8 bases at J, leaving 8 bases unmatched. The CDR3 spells CASSPGQGGDGYTF. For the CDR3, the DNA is TGTGCCAGCAGCCCCGGACAGGGGGGCGACGGCTACACCTTC.

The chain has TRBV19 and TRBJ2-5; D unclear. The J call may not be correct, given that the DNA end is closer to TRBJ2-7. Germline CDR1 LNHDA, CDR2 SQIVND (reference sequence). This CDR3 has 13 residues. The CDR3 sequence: CASSNGPGYEQYF. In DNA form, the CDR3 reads TGTGCCAGTAGTAACGGCCCTGGTTACGAGCAGTACTTC.

The CDR3 loop reads CASSVDAGGREQYF. CDR3 DNA sequence: TGTGCCAGCAGCGTAGATGCAGGGGGCAGGGAGCAGTACTTC. This chain joins TRBV9 and TRBJ2-7; 8 bases match TRBD1. There are 14 residues in the CDR3. The germline V gene has CDR1 SGDLS and CDR2 YYNGEE. Unmatched junction bases numbered 6, after V lost 0 bases and J lost 7 bases.

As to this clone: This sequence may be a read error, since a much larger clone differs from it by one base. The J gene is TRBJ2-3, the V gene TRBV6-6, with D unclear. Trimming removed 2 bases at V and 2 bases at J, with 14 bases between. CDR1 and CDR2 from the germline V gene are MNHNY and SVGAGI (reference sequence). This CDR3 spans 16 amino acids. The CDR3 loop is CASSYGGSFFTDTQYF. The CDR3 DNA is TGTGCCAGCAGTTACGGTGGCTCTTTCTTCACAGATACGCAGTATTTT.

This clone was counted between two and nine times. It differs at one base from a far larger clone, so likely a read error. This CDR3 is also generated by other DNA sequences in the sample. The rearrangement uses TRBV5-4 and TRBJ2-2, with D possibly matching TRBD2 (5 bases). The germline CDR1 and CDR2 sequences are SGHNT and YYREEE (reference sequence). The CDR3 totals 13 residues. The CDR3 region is CASRGANTGELFF. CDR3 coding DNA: TGTGCCAGCCGGGGAGCGAACACTGGGGAGCTGTTTTTT. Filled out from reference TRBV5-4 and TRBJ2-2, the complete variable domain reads ETGVTQSPTHLIKTRGQQVTLRCSSQSGHNTVSWYQQALGQGPQFIFQYYREEENGRGNFPPRFSGLQFPNYSSELNVNALELDDSALYLCASRGANTGELFFGEGSRLTVL.

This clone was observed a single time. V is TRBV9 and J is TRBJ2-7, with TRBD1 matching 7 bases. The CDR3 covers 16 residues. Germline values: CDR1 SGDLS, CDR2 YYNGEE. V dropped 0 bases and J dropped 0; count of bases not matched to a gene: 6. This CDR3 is CASSVGPQGNSYEQYF. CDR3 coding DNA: TGTGCCAGCAGCGTAGGGCCACAGGGGAACTCCTACGAGCAGTACTTC.